Below, 12 T cell receptor beta chains from the same sample are listed, as sequenced in a study of cytomegalovirus exposure and HLA in healthy donors. The PCR made use of 60 Vbeta and 13 Jbeta primers. Measured with immunoSEQ multiplex PCR; TCRdb has only the in-frame clones, and not every one. The sample contains about 45,000 clones, about half of which appear only once. The material sequenced was PBMCs. Receptor source: a man in his fifties or sixties in good health and CMV-seronegative.

This sequence joins TRBV25-1 and TRBJ2-7; D not resolved. The germline V and J ends were trimmed by 3 bases and 4 bases, with 13 bases remaining between them. CDR1 is MGHDK and CDR2 is SYGVNS in the germline V gene. This CDR3 is built from 14 residues. DNA for the CDR3: TGTGCCAGCAGTGATGTAGTTCCACCTTACGAGCAGTACTTC. Translated, it gives CASSDVVPPYEQYF.

The rearrangement links TRBV29-1 to TRBJ2-7; TRBD2 matches 13 bases. Germline V gene lookup returns CDR1 SQVTM and CDR2 ANQGSEA. The length of the CDR3 is 12 residues. The J segment lost 7 bases and the V segment lost 7 bases, leaving 4 bases of the junction unmatched. This CDR3 is CSAETSGREQYF. CDR3 bases: TGCAGCGCAGAGACTAGCGGGAGGGAGCAGTACTTC.

The CDR3, as DNA: TGTGCCAGCAGCCAAGATCTCCAGGGGTCTCAGTACTTC. It is translated as CASSQDLQGSQYF. The rearrangement links TRBV14 to TRBJ2-7; a possible D gene is TRBD1 (6 bases). CDR3 length: 13 residues. Per germline, CDR1 SGHDN and CDR2 FVKESK. Trimming removed 0 bases from V and 10 bases from J, with 13 bases in between.

This clone was counted a few times. CDR3 residues: CASSPPRGGYTF. CDR3 in DNA: TGTGCCAGCAGCCCGCCCCGGGGTGGCTACACCTTC. This chain connects TRBV4-2 to TRBJ1-2; no clear D. This CDR3 is 12 amino acids long. V lost 4 bases to trimming and J lost 7 bases, with 10 bases between them. The germline V gene encodes CDR1 LGHNA and CDR2 YNFKEQ.

This chain joins TRBV7-9 and TRBJ1-2; tentative D call: TRBD1 (6 bases). The CDR3 loop spans 16 amino acids. Germline-derived CDR1 and CDR2 are SEHNR and FQNEAQ (reference sequence). Trimming took 10 bases from V and 3 from J, leaving 24 bases between them. The CDR3 DNA follows: TGTGCCATCAAAGGGGGGTCCCTCCTAGCGGACTATGGCTACACCTTC. Amino acid sequence: CAIKGGSLLADYGYTF.

A few counts support this clone. V is TRBV7-2 and J is TRBJ2-7; D perhaps matches TRBD2 (5 bases). Germline loops: CDR1 SGHTA, CDR2 FQGNSA. The CDR3 contains 15 residues. Trimming shortened V by 5 bases and J by 0 bases, and 14 bases separated the two germline ends. This chain's CDR3 is CASSPGRGFSYEQYF. The CDR3 DNA follows: TGTGCCAGCAGCCCGGGCCGGGGATTCTCCTACGAGCAGTACTTC.

This chain connects TRBV9 to TRBJ1-5; perhaps TRBD1 as D (5 bases). CDR1 and CDR2 from the germline V gene are SGDLS and YYNGEE. Between the trimmed V and J ends, which lost 1 base and 6 bases, there was a span of 11 bases. This CDR3 spans 14 amino acids. The CDR3 loop is CASSVSGGGQPQHF. The CDR3 DNA reads as TGTGCCAGCAGCGTATCTGGGGGGGGTCAGCCCCAGCATTTT.

The chain combines TRBV30 with TRBJ2-1, with 10 bases matching TRBD2. With V trimmed by 0 bases and J by 0 bases, 11 bases remained unmatched. Germline CDR1 and CDR2: GTSNPN and SVGIG (reference sequence). CDR3 length: 19 residues. The CDR3 DNA is TGTGCCTGGAGTGTAGTACTAGCGGGGCCAACGAGCTCCTACAATGAGCAGTTCTTC. It yields the protein CAWSVVLAGPTSSYNEQFF.

This clone was detected only a few times. The chain employs TRBV6-1 and TRBJ2-7, with 9 bases aligning to TRBD1. Trimming removed 6 bases from V and 3 bases from J; junction bases left unmatched: 6. This CDR3 has 14 residues. CDR1 is MNHNS, CDR2 SASEGT, per germline. The CDR3 coding sequence is TGTGCCAGCAGGTCGACAGGGGGAAACTACGAGCAGTACTTC. Encoded protein: CASRSTGGNYEQYF.

This clone was observed a handful of times. V and J are TRBV10-3 and TRBJ1-4; TRBD1 agrees at 9 bases. J was trimmed by 7 bases and V by 10 bases; bases with no gene match: 7. CDR3 size: 13 residues. In germline, CDR1 is ENHRY, CDR2 SYGVKD. The CDR3 here is CATLRGQGEKLFF. In nucleotides, the CDR3 is TGTGCCACCCTTAGGGGACAGGGTGAAAAACTGTTTTTT.

This chain uses TRBV6-1 with TRBJ2-5, with 9 nucleotides matching TRBD1. The end of the DNA fits TRBJ2-7 better, so the J call may be wrong. In germline, CDR1 is MNHNS, CDR2 SASEGT. The length of the CDR3 is 14 residues. CDR3: CASRTGTGPYEQYF. The CDR3 bases are TGTGCCAGCAGGACCGGGACAGGGCCCTACGAGCAGTACTTC.

The V and J genes are TRBV14 and TRBJ1-1, with D perhaps matching TRBD1 (5 bases). V was shortened by 4 bases and J by 1 base, with 13 bases between the two germline ends. This CDR3 comprises 15 residues. Germline assignment: CDR1 SGHDN and CDR2 FVKESK. The CDR3 here is CASSPAGRTNTEAFF. In DNA form, the CDR3 reads TGTGCCAGCAGCCCCGCGGGACGGACGAACACTGAAGCTTTCTTT. Full variable domain (rest looked up from reference TRBV14 and TRBJ1-1): EAGVTQFPSHSVIEKGQTVTLRCDPISGHDNLYWYRRVMGKEIKFLLHFVKESKQDESGMPNNRFLAERTGGTYSTLKVQPAELEDSGVYFCASSPAGRTNTEAFFGQGTRLTVV.